Described below is a single TCR beta chain sequence and its context. Repertoires were sampled repeatedly during chemoradiotherapy. TCRdb's table, derived via immunoSEQ multiplex PCR, lists solely in-frame clones and lacks some. The sample lists a few thousand clones; about 91% were seen once. The sample belongs to a study of chemoradiotherapy in HPV16-positive cancers. This TCR derives from a human donor with HPV-associated anogenital cancer. The sequences come from tumor tissue, collected from a patient who underwent chemoradiotherapy.

CDR3 protein: CAIRGGSNTGELFF. The CDR3 bases are TGTGCCATCCGCGGGGGGTCCAACACCGGGGAGCTGTTTTTT. The rearrangement uses TRBV2 and TRBJ2-2; 8 nucleotides match TRBD2. V dropped 10 bases and J dropped 2; count of bases not matched to a gene: 6. Per the germline V gene, CDR1 is SNHLY and CDR2 is FYNNEI. CDR3 length: 14 residues. The full variable domain, in which reference TRBV2 and TRBJ2-2 provide the parts outside the CDR3, is EPEVTQTPSHQVTQMGQEVILRCVPISNHLYFYWYRQILGQKVEFLVSFYNNEISEKSEIFDDQFSVERPDGSNFTLKIRSTKLEDSAMYFCAIRGGSNTGELFFGEGSRLTVL.